Ten or more counts support the clone carrying this TCR beta chain. Its antigen is unidentified. For TCR beta, libraries came from iRepertoire HTBI primers and Arm-PCR of CDR3 regions. TCRdb fed the multiplex PCR reads into MiXCR, producing one record per CDR3 protein. The table has under 400,000 distinct CDR3 sequences, around 17% seen once. The V gene's germline CDR1 is SNHLY and CDR2 FYNNEI. V lost 3 bases, J lost 5 bases, and 10 bases lay in between. The CDR3 consists of 13 residues. The time point is: newly diagnosed GD, antithyroid drugs for less than 3 months. From RNA extracted from PBMCs, the TCR library was made. Tubes containing EDTA received about 9.7 milliliters of drawn peripheral blood. This entry is derived from a study of regulatory T cells in long-lasting Graves disease. Study outcomes and limitations: Compared with new cases, persistent Graves' patients showed reduced TCR diversity. Possibly, accuracy suffered from the small sample size.

This same sample was also part of a study on T cells in Graves' hyperthyroidism and ophthalmopathy.

The sequencing here drew on peripheral blood mononuclear cells (PBMCs), taken at new diagnosis, from a patient treated with antithyroid drugs. The chain uses TRBV2 and TRBJ2-5; D is possibly TRBD1 (5 bases). The sequence was collected from a man aged 35-49 years with Graves disease. The CDR3 protein is CASSDRVRETQYF. DNA for the CDR3: TGTGCCAGCAGTGACAGGGTCCGGGAGACCCAGTACTTC. The complete variable domain, with remaining parts taken from reference TRBV2 and TRBJ2-5, reads EPEVTQTPSHQVTQMGQEVILRCVPISNHLYFYWYRQILGQKVEFLVSFYNNEISEKSEIFDDQFSVERPDGSNFTLKIRSTKLEDSAMYFCASSDRVRETQYFGPGTRLLVL.